This T cell receptor beta chain was sequenced in a study of T cells in Graves' hyperthyroidism and ophthalmopathy. Study-level results: Prediction of ophthalmopathy progression came a median around 6.5 months pre-onset.

This clonotype was counted many times. The antigen remains unidentified. From RNA transcripts, TCR beta CDR3 regions were amplified. During a first-round RT-PCR of the TCR CDR3, the HTBI primer set was used. TCRdb used MiXCR to reprocess the multiplex PCR reads, holding one entry per CDR3 protein. The sample carries around 500,000 distinct CDR3 sequences, about 16% recorded once. V was cut by 0 bases and J by 0 bases, with 13 bases left in between. Germline V CDR1 and CDR2: DFQATT, SNEGSKA (reference sequence). This CDR3 has 16 amino acids. This chain connects TRBV20-1 to TRBJ2-3; D is ambiguous. Sample: blood. This receptor was identified in a woman in her thirties with Graves' ophthalmopathy. The CDR3 DNA is TGCAGTGCTAGAGACCCGTCTGGCCCTAGCACAGATACGCAGTATTTT. Translated: CSARDPSGPSTDTQYF.